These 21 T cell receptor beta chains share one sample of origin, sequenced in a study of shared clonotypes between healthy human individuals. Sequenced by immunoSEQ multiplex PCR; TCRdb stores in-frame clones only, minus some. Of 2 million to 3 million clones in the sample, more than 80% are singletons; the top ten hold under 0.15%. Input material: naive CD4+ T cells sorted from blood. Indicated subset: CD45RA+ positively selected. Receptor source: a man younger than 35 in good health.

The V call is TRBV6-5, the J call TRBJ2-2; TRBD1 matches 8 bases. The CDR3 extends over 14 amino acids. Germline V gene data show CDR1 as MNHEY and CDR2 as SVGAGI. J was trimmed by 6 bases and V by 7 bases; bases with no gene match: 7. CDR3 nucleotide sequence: TGTGCCAGCACCCAGGGGGCGGTCGCCGGGGAGCTGTTTTTT. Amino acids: CASTQGAVAGELFF.

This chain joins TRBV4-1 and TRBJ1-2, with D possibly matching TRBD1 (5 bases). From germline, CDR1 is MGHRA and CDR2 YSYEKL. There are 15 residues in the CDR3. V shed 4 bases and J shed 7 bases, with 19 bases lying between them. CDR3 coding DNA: TGCGCCAGCAGCCCCCGGGAAGGAGGGGTTTTTGGCTACACCTTC. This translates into CASSPREGGVFGYTF.

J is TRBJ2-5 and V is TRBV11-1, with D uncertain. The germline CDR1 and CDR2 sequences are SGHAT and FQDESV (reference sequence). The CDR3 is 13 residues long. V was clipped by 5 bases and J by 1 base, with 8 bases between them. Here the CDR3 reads CASSGGIQETQYF. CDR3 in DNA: TGTGCCAGCAGCGGCGGAATCCAAGAGACCCAGTACTTC.

The CDR3: CASSLDVEVDTQYF. The CDR3 DNA sequence: TGCGCCAGCAGCTTGGATGTAGAGGTGGATACGCAGTATTTT. This chain uses TRBV5-1 with TRBJ2-3, with D uncertain. With 0 bases removed from V and 6 bases from J, the gap between germline ends came to 11 bases. Germline V gene data show CDR1 as SGHRS and CDR2 as YFSETQ. The CDR3 spans 14 residues.

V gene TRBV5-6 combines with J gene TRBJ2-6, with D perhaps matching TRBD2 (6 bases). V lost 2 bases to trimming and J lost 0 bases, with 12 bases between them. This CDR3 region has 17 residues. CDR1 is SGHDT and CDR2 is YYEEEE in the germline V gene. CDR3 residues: CASSLGDFSSGANVLTF. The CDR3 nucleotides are TGTGCCAGCAGCTTAGGGGACTTTAGCTCTGGGGCCAACGTCCTGACTTTC.

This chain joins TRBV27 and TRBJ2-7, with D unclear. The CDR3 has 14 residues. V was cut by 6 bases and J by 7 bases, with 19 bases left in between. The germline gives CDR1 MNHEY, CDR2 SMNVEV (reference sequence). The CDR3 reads CASSSRRVFLEQYF. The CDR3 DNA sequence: TGTGCCAGCAGCTCGCGCCGGGTTTTTTTGGAGCAGTACTTC.

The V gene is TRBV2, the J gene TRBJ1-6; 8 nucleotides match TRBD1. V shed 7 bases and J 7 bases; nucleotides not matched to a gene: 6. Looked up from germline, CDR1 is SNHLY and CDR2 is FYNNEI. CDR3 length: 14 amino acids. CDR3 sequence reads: CASTAGGPNSPLHF. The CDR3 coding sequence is TGTGCCAGCACAGCAGGGGGCCCGAATTCACCCCTCCACTTT. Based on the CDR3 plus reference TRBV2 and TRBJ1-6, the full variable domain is EPEVTQTPSHQVTQMGQEVILRCVPISNHLYFYWYRQILGQKVEFLVSFYNNEISEKSEIFDDQFSVERPDGSNFTLKIRSTKLEDSAMYFCASTAGGPNSPLHFGNGTRLTVT.

The CDR3 sequence: CASRTGTYGGYTF. The CDR3 coding sequence is TGTGCCAGCAGGACCGGGACCTACGGTGGCTACACCTTC. The gene calls are TRBV6-5 and TRBJ1-2, with a tentative D call TRBD1 (5 bases). Germline V lookup: CDR1 MNHEY, CDR2 SVGAGI. The length of the CDR3 is 13 residues. V was cut by 6 bases and J by 7 bases, with 15 bases left in between.

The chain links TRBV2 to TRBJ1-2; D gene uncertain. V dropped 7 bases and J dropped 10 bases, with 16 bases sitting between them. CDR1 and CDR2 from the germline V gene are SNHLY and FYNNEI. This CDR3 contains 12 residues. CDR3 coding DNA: TGTGCCAGCAACCCCGGTAGTGTCGTCTACACCTTC. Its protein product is CASNPGSVVYTF.

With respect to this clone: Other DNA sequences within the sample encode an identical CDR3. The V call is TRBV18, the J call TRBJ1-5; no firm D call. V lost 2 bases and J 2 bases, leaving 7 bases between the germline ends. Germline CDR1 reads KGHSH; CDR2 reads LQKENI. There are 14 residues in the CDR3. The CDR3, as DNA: TGTGCCAGCTCACCAGCGGGTGGCAATCAGCCCCAGCATTTT. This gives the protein CASSPAGGNQPQHF.

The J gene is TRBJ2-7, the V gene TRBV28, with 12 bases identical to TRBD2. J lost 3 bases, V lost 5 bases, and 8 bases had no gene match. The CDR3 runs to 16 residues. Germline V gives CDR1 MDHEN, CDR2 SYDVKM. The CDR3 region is CASSLQTSGGNYEQYF. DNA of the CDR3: TGTGCCAGCAGTCTCCAGACTAGCGGGGGAAACTACGAGCAGTACTTC. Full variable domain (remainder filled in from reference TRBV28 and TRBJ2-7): DVKVTQSSRYLVKRTGEKVFLECVQDMDHENMFWYRQDPGLGLRLIYFSYDVKMKEKGDIPEGYSVSREKKERFSLILESASTNQTSMYLCASSLQTSGGNYEQYFGPGTRLTVT.

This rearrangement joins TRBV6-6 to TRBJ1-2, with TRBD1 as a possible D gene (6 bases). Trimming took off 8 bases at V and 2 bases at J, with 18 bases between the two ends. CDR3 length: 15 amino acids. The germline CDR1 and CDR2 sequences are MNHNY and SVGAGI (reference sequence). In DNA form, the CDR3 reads TGTGCCAGCCGAATTACGGGGGCAGGGAACTATGGCTACACCTTC. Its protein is CASRITGAGNYGYTF.

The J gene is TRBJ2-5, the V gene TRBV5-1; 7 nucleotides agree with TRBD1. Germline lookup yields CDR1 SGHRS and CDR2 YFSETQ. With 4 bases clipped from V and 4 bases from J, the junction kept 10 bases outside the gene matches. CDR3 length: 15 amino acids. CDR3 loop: CASSLGRDRGETQYF. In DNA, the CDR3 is TGCGCCAGCAGCCTGGGCCGGGACAGAGGAGAGACCCAGTACTTC.

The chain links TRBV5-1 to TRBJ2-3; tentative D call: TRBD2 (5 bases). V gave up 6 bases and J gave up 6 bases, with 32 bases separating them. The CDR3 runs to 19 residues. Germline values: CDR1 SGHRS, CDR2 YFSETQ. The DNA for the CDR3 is TGCGCCAGCATGTCCGGGCTCCGGCGGGTATTAAGTGGCCACGATACGCAGTATTTT. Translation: CASMSGLRRVLSGHDTQYF. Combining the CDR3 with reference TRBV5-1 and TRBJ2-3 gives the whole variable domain KAGVTQTPRYLIKTRGQQVTLSCSPISGHRSVSWYQQTPGQGLQFLFEYFSETQRNKGNFPGRFSGRQFSNSRSEMNVSTLELGDSALYLCASMSGLRRVLSGHDTQYFGPGTRLTVL.

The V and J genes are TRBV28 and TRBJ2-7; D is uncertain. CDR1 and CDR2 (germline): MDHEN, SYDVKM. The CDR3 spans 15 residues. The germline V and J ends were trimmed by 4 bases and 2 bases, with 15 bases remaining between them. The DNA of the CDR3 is TGTGCCAGCAGTTCCCCGGCACGACCTCCCTACGAGCAGTACTTC. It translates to CASSSPARPPYEQYF.

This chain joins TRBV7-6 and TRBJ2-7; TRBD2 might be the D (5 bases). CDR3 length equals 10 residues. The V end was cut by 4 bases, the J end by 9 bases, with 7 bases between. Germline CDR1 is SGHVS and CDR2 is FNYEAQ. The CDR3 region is CASSSGVQYF. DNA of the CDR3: TGTGCCAGCAGCTCCGGGGTGCAGTACTTC.

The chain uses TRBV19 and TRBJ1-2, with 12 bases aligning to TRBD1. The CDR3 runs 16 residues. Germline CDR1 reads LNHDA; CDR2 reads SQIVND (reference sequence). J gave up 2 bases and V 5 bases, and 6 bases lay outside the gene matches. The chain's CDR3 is CASSPGTGGVNYGYTF. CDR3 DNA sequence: TGTGCCAGTAGTCCCGGGACAGGGGGCGTCAACTATGGCTACACCTTC.

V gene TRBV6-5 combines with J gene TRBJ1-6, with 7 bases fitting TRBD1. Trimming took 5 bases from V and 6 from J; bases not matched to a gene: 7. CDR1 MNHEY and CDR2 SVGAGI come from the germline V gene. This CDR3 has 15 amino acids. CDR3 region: CASSRQGLANSPLHF. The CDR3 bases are TGTGCCAGCAGTCGACAGGGTTTAGCTAATTCACCCCTCCACTTT.

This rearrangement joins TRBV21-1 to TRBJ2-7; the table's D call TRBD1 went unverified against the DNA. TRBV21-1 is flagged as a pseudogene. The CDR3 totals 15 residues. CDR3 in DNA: TGTGCCAGCAGCAACCGGGACAGGGATTCCTACGAGCAGTACTTC. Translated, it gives CASSNRDRDSYEQYF.

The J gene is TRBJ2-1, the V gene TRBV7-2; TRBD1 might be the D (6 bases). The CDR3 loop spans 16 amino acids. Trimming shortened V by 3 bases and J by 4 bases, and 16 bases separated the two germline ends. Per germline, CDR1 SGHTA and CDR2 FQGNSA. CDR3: CASSFFRGSNYNEQFF. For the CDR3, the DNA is TGTGCCAGCAGCTTCTTCAGGGGATCTAATTACAATGAGCAGTTCTTC.

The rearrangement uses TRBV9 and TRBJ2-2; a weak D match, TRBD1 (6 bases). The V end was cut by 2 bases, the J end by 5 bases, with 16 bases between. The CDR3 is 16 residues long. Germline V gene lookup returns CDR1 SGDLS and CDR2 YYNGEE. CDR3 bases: TGTGCCAGCAGCGTGGGCCAGGGGCCCCAAACCGGGGAGCTGTTTTTT. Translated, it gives CASSVGQGPQTGELFF. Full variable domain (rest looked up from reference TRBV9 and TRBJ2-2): DSGVTQTPKHLITATGQRVTLRCSPRSGDLSVYWYQQSLDQGLQFLIQYYNGEERAKGNILERFSAQQFPDLHSELNLSSLELGDSALYFCASSVGQGPQTGELFFGEGSRLTVL.